This T cell receptor beta chain was recovered during a study of T cell repertoires in cytomegalovirus infection. TCRdb re-called the reads through MiXCR, storing one row per CDR3 protein. The top ten hold approximately 26% of the sample, which has tens of thousands of distinct CDR3 sequences, over 15% seen once. V dropped 2 bases and J dropped 5; count of bases not matched to a gene: 10. The CDR3 is made up of 17 amino acids. Per germline, CDR1 SGHTA and CDR2 FQGNSA. This clonotype was observed a few times. The antigen remains unidentified. Sequenced material: CD8+ T cells from cultured PBMCs, taken from culture after CMV antigen stimulation. This chain uses TRBV7-2 with TRBJ2-7, with TRBD1 matching 12 bases. The TCR comes from a human donor in good health (CMV status not recorded). Some clones in this sample may be carry-over from other donors' samples. This CDR3 reads CASSLRVRDRGPDEQYF. As DNA, the CDR3 is TGTGCCAGCAGCTTACGGGTGAGGGACAGGGGGCCTGACGAGCAGTACTTC.